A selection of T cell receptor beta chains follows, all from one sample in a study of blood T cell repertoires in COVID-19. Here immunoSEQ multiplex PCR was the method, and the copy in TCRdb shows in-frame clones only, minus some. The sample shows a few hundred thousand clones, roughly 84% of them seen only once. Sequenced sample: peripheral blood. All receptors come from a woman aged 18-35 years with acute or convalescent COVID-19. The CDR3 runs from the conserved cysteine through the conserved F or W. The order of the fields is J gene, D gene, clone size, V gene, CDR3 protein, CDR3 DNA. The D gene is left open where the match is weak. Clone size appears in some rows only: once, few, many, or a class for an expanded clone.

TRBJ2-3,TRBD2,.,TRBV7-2,CASSLGLAGTDTQYF,TGTGCCAGCAGCTTAGGACTAGCGGGCACAGATACGCAGTATTTT
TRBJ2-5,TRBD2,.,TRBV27,CASSSGLAGGQETQYF,TGTGCCAGCAGTTCCGGACTAGCGGGAGGGCAAGAGACCCAGTACTTC
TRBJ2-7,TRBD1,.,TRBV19,CASSIGRGQNEQYF,TGTGCCAGTAGTATAGGCAGGGGGCAGAACGAGCAGTACTTC
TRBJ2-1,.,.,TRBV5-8,CASSFSTWSGSEQFF,TGTGCCAGCAGCTTTAGTACTTGGTCGGGGAGTGAGCAGTTCTTC
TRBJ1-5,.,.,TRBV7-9,CASSFQGDQPQHF,TGTGCCAGCAGCTTTCAGGGCGATCAGCCCCAGCATTTT
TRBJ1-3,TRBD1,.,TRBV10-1,CASKIPRDRAAGNTIYF,TGCGCCAGCAAGATTCCCCGGGACAGGGCGGCTGGAAACACCATATATTTT
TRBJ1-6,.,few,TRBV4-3,CASSQGYYFYSPLHF,TGCGCCAGCAGCCAAGGTTATTACTTCTATTCACCCCTCCACTTT
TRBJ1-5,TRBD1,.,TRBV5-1,CASSLGPEGAGNQPQHF,TGCGCCAGCAGCTTGGGGCCCGAGGGGGCCGGCAATCAGCCCCAGCATTTT
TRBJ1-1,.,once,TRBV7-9,CASSLTEQGWNTEAFF,TGTGCCAGCAGCTTAACAGAACAGGGCTGGAACACTGAAGCTTTCTTT
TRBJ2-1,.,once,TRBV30,CAWIPRNTVNEQFF,TGTGCCTGGATTCCGCGGAATACGGTCAATGAGCAGTTCTTC
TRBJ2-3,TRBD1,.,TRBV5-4,CASSLFGLTGPDTQYF,TGTGCCAGCAGCTTGTTTGGACTGACAGGGCCAGATACGCAGTATTTT
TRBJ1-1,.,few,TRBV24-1,CATSDPDIRNTEAFF,TGTGCCACCAGTGACCCGGACATAAGGAACACTGAAGCTTTCTTT
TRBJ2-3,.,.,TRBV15,CATSRDSFDTQYF,TGTGCCACCAGCAGAGATAGTTTTGATACGCAGTATTTT
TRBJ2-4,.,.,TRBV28,CASSYPSQVPLAKNIQYF,TGTGCCAGCAGTTATCCCTCACAGGTCCCTCTAGCCAAAAACATTCAGTACTTC
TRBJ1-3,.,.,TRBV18,CASSQSRVSSGNTIYF,TGTGCCAGCTCACAATCACGCGTTTCTTCTGGAAACACCATATATTTT
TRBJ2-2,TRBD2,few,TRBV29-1,CSVQGTDLAANTGELFF,TGCAGCGTTCAAGGGACCGATCTAGCGGCGAACACCGGGGAGCTGTTTTTT
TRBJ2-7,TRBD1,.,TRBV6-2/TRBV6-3,CASSLLTGASEQYF,TGTGCCAGCAGCCTCTTAACAGGGGCTTCCGAGCAGTACTTC
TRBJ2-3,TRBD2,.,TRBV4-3,CASSPPTSGSTDTQYF,TGCGCCAGCAGCCCTCCGACTAGCGGCAGCACAGATACGCAGTATTTT
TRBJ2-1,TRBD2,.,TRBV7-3,CASSLSSSSGSGEQFF,TGTGCCAGCAGCTTATCGTCGTCTAGCGGGTCGGGTGAGCAGTTCTTC
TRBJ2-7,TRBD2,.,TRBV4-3,CASSHAGPTSGIPYEQYF,TGCGCCAGCAGTCATGCGGGACCGACTAGCGGGATCCCCTACGAGCAGTACTTC
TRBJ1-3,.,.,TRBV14,CASGRSSSGNTIYF,TGTGCCAGCGGCAGGTCGAGCTCTGGAAACACCATATATTTT
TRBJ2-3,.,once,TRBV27,CASSFKGGLLSTDTQYF,TGTGCCAGCAGTTTTAAAGGCGGCCTACTTAGCACAGATACGCAGTATTTT
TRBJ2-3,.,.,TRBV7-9,CASSFGEGGTQYF,TGTGCCAGCAGCTTCGGGGAGGGGGGTACGCAGTATTTT
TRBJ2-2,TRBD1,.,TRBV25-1,CASSTGTVNTGELFF,TGTGCCAGCAGCACCGGGACAGTCAACACCGGGGAGCTGTTTTTT
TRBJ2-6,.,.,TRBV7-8,CASSLDSVSGANVLTF,TGTGCCAGCAGCTTAGATTCCGTCTCTGGGGCCAACGTCCTGACTTTC
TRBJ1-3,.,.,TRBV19,CASSPGTGGNTIYF,TGTGCCAGTAGTCCCGGGACTGGTGGAAACACCATATATTTT
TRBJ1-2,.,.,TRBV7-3,CASSLTTWGDGYTF,TGTGCCAGCAGCTTAACGACCTGGGGAGACGGCTACACCTTC
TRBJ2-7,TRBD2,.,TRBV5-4,CATQLAGVDRSSEQYF,TGTGCCACGCAACTAGCGGGAGTCGATCGCTCCTCGGAGCAGTACTTC
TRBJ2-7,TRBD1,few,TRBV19,CASSLASTGVPTYEQYF,TGTGCCAGTAGTCTCGCGTCCACAGGGGTCCCTACCTACGAGCAGTACTTC
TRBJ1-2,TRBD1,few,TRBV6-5,CASSYGGQGFNYGYTF,TGTGCCAGCAGTTACGGCGGACAGGGATTTAACTATGGCTACACCTTC
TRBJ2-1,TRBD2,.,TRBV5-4,CASRLAGTRSYNEQFF,TGTGCCAGCAGGCTAGCGGGGACGAGGTCCTACAATGAGCAGTTCTTC
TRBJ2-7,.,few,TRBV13,CASRAGMAPSYEQYF,TGTGCCTCCCGGGCGGGAATGGCTCCCTCCTACGAGCAGTACTTC
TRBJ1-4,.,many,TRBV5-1,CASSPGQLNEKLFF,TGCGCCAGCAGTCCGGGACAACTAAATGAAAAACTGTTTTTT
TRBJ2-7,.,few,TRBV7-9,CASMGQGEDGTYEQYF,TGTGCCAGCATGGGGCAGGGGGAGGACGGGACCTACGAGCAGTACTTC
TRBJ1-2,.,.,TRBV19,CASRMTLNYGYTF,TGTGCCAGTAGGATGACACTTAACTATGGCTACACCTTC
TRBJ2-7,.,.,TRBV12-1,CASSFIPWTGVPYEQYF,TGTGCCAGCAGCTTTATCCCCTGGACAGGGGTTCCCTACGAGCAGTACTTC
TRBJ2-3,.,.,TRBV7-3,CASSPRSQGLITDTQYF,TGTGCCAGCAGCCCTCGTTCCCAGGGACTCATCACAGATACGCAGTATTTT
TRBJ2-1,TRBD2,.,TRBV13,CASSPPGGGNEQFF,TGTGCCAGCAGCCCCCCCGGCGGGGGCAATGAGCAGTTCTTC
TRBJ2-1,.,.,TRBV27,CASSPADSYNEQFF,TGTGCCAGCAGTCCCGCGGATTCCTACAATGAGCAGTTCTTC
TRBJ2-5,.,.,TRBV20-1,CSVGGQETQYF,TGCAGTGTTGGAGGCCAAGAGACCCAGTACTTC
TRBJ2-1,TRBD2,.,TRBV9,CASNQQGLEYNEQFF,TGTGCCAGCAACCAACAGGGACTAGAGTACAATGAGCAGTTCTTC
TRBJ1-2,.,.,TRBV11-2,CASSKEWGNYGYTF,TGTGCCAGCAGCAAGGAGTGGGGCAACTATGGCTACACCTTC
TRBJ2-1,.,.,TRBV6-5,CASNYDRRPYNEQFF,TGTGCCAGCAACTACGACAGGAGACCCTACAATGAGCAGTTCTTC
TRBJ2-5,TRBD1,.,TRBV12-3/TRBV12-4,CASSRQGQETQYF,TGTGCCAGCAGCCGACAGGGGCAAGAGACCCAGTACTTC
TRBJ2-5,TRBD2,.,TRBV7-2,CASSLGGLAAQETQYF,TGTGCCAGCAGCTTAGGGGGACTAGCGGCCCAAGAGACCCAGTACTTC
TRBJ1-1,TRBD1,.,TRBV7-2,CASSRGQGIRTEAFF,TGTGCCAGCAGCAGGGGACAGGGGATTCGGACTGAAGCTTTCTTT
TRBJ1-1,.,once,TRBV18,CASSTGGDTEAFF,TGTGCCAGCTCAACCGGGGGGGACACTGAAGCTTTCTTT
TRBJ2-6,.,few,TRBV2,CASKSGSGANVLTF,TGTGCCAGCAAATCCGGCTCTGGGGCCAACGTCCTGACTTTC
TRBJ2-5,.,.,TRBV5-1,CASSLPGSDQETQYF,TGCGCCAGCAGCTTGCCGGGGTCGGACCAAGAGACCCAGTACTTC
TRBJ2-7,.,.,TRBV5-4,CASSVRLGSGSNYEQYF,TGTGCCAGCAGCGTCCGACTGGGTAGCGGAAGCAACTACGAGCAGTACTTC
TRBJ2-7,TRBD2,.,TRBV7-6,CASSPGLAVTYEQYF,TGTGCCAGCAGCCCTGGCCTAGCGGTTACCTACGAGCAGTACTTC
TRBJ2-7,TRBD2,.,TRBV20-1,CSASTSGSGAYEQYF,TGCAGTGCTAGTACTAGCGGGAGTGGCGCCTACGAGCAGTACTTC
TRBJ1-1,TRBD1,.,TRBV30,CAWNPTGGGYTEAFF,TGTGCCTGGAACCCGACAGGGGGAGGCTACACTGAAGCTTTCTTT
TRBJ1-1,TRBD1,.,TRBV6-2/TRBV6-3,CASSYPTGTTEAFF,TGTGCCAGCAGTTACCCGACAGGGACCACTGAAGCTTTCTTT
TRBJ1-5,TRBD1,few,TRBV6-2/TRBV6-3,CASSGQDQPQHF,TGTGCCAGCAGTGGACAGGATCAGCCCCAGCATTTT
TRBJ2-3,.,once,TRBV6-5,CASRPGPIDTQYF,TGTGCCAGTAGGCCAGGGCCTATAGATACGCAGTATTTT
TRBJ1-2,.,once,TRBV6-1,CASSEGGRTHGYTF,TGTGCCAGCAGTGAAGGGGGCAGAACACATGGCTACACCTTC
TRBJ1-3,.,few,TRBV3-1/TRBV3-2,CASSTGNGNTIYF,TGTGCCAGCTCCACAGGGAATGGAAACACCATATATTTT